Presented here are 3 T cell receptor beta chains from one specimen sequenced in a study of blood T cell repertoires in COVID-19. The protocol was immunoSEQ multiplex PCR, while the TCRdb copy is restricted to in-frame clones and leaves out a portion. The sample records over 250,000 clones, 80% to 90% being singletons. The material sequenced was PBMCs or T cells enriched from blood (not recorded which). The receptors were sampled from a woman younger than 45 who had recovered from COVID-19.

The chain uses TRBV7-2 and TRBJ1-1, with TRBD1 identical over 8 bases. The length of the CDR3 is 13 residues. V was clipped by 2 bases and J by 11 bases; unmatched bases: 7. Germline CDR1 is SGHTA and CDR2 is FQGNSA. In DNA form, the CDR3 reads TGTGCCAGCAGCTTACAGGGGGCGTCGAGGGCTTTCTTT. It is translated as CASSLQGASRAFF.

The CDR3 spells CASSPIGSKNIQYF. DNA of the CDR3: TGTGCCAGCAGCCCCATTGGGAGTAAAAACATTCAGTACTTC. V gene TRBV5-6 combines with J gene TRBJ2-4; TRBD2 might be the D (5 bases). V gave up 4 bases and J gave up 4 bases, with 12 bases separating them. The CDR3 is made up of 14 amino acids. The germline gives CDR1 SGHDT, CDR2 YYEEEE.

The chain carries TRBV19 and TRBJ2-1; TRBD2 agrees at 13 bases. The germline V gene encodes CDR1 LNHDA and CDR2 SQIVND (reference sequence). The CDR3 loop spans 18 amino acids. J was trimmed by 1 base and V by 4 bases; bases with no gene match: 7. The CDR3 nucleotides read TGTGCCAGTAGTACCCGACTAGCGGGAGGACCTTCCTACAATGAGCAGTTCTTC. It yields the protein CASSTRLAGGPSYNEQFF.